The text below deals with one TCR beta chain. V was trimmed by 5 bases and J by 1 base, leaving 13 bases between them. Germline V gives CDR1 SSHAT, CDR2 FNYEAQ (reference sequence). The CDR3 totals 15 residues. This specimen belongs to a study of T cells after somatic rescue of genetic block. Some clones are missing from TCRdb's copy, which holds only in-frame ones; the method was immunoSEQ multiplex PCR. The profile shows roughly 13,000 clones, 60% to 75% of them singletons. This sequence joins TRBV7-7 and TRBJ2-3; weak D call: TRBD1 (5 bases). What was sequenced was peripheral blood mononuclear cells (PBMCs). The TCR sequence derives from a boy between 10 and 17 years old. DNA for the CDR3: TGTGCCAGCAGCCCACAGGAACGGGGCACAGATACGCAGTATTTT. Amino acid sequence: CASSPQERGTDTQYF.